This is a list of T cell receptor beta chains from one sample in a study of blood T cell repertoires in COVID-19. The assay was immunoSEQ multiplex PCR, and TCRdb's table has in-frame clones only and misses some. The sample contains about 150,000 clones, 84% of which appear only once. The source material was PBMCs or T cells enriched from blood (not recorded which). The receptors come from a middle-aged man who had recovered from COVID-19. CDR3s include the opening cysteine and the closing phenylalanine or tryptophan. The order of the fields is V gene, D gene, J gene, clone size, CDR3 protein, CDR3 DNA. A D gene is named only where the DNA matches it firmly. Expanded clones get a size class; other rows say once, few or many, or leave the size out.

TRBV25-1	NA	TRBJ1-5	NA	CASSDRQVPQPQHF	TGTGCCAGCAGTGATCGACAGGTCCCTCAGCCCCAGCATTTT
TRBV19	NA	TRBJ1-2	NA	CASSRGLREYGYTF	TGTGCCAGTAGTAGAGGTCTACGAGAATATGGCTACACCTTC
TRBV6-6	TRBD1	TRBJ2-3	NA	CASSLRTGSTDTQYF	TGTGCCAGCAGTCTTCGGACAGGGAGCACAGATACGCAGTATTTT
TRBV5-6	NA	TRBJ1-4	NA	CASSFPGGLFF	TGTGCCAGCAGCTTTCCAGGAGGACTGTTTTTT
TRBV28	NA	TRBJ2-2	NA	CASSFANTGELFF	TGTGCCAGCAGTTTCGCGAACACCGGGGAGCTGTTTTTT
TRBV2	NA	TRBJ2-3	NA	CASSSDWLGTTDTQYF	TGTGCCAGCAGTTCCGACTGGCTAGGAACCACAGATACGCAGTATTTT
TRBV7-9	TRBD2	TRBJ2-7	NA	CASSLSGGSYEQYF	TGTGCCAGCAGCTTAAGCGGGGGTTCCTACGAGCAGTACTTC
TRBV2	TRBD1	TRBJ1-6	NA	CASTRTGGEGNSPLHF	TGTGCCAGCACACGGACAGGGGGCGAAGGAAATTCACCCCTCCACTTT
TRBV9	TRBD2	TRBJ2-3	NA	CASSVSGSGGRDTQYF	TGTGCCAGCAGCGTAAGTGGTAGCGGGGGTAGAGATACGCAGTATTTT
TRBV7-8	NA	TRBJ1-2	NA	CASSSDRTDRVGYGYTF	TGTGCCAGCAGCTCCGATAGGACAGACCGGGTCGGCTATGGCTACACCTTC
TRBV2	NA	TRBJ1-4	NA	CASTRGPNEKLFF	TGTGCCAGCACCAGGGGACCTAATGAAAAACTGTTTTTT
TRBV11-2	NA	TRBJ2-1	NA	CASSLRWTQGNEQFF	TGTGCCAGCAGCCTTAGGTGGACACAAGGCAATGAGCAGTTCTTC
TRBV2	NA	TRBJ1-4	NA	CASSVQRQSNEKLFF	TGTGCCAGCAGTGTACAGCGACAGTCTAATGAAAAACTGTTTTTT
TRBV12-5	NA	TRBJ1-3	NA	CASGSHRNPTNTIYF	TGTGCTAGTGGTTCACACAGGAACCCGACAAACACCATATATTTT
TRBV4-3	NA	TRBJ1-1	NA	CASSQDIGGFTEAFF	TGCGCCAGCAGCCAAGATATAGGGGGTTTCACTGAAGCTTTCTTT
TRBV27	TRBD1	TRBJ1-2	NA	CASSPWDRAYGYTF	TGTGCCAGCAGTCCATGGGACAGGGCCTATGGCTACACCTTC
TRBV10-3	TRBD1	TRBJ1-2	NA	CAISYGQGVNYGYTF	TGTGCCATCAGTTACGGACAGGGGGTTAACTATGGCTACACCTTC
TRBV5-1	TRBD1	TRBJ1-6	few	CASSSGQNNSPLHF	TGCGCCAGCAGCTCGGGACAGAATAATTCACCCCTCCACTTT
TRBV7-3	TRBD1	TRBJ1-1	NA	CASSSSGGNTEAFF	TGTGCCAGCAGTTCGTCAGGGGGGAACACTGAAGCTTTCTTT
TRBV9	NA	TRBJ1-6	NA	CASSDREGNNSPLHF	TGTGCCAGCAGCGACCGGGAGGGAAATAATTCACCCCTCCACTTT
TRBV18	TRBD1	TRBJ2-6	once	CASSPFRDRPGANVLTF	TGTGCCAGCTCACCATTCCGGGACAGGCCTGGGGCCAACGTCCTGACTTTC
TRBV7-7	TRBD1	TRBJ1-3	NA	CASSTGTGGSGNTIYF	TGTGCCAGCAGCACGGGGACAGGGGGGTCAGGAAACACCATATATTTT